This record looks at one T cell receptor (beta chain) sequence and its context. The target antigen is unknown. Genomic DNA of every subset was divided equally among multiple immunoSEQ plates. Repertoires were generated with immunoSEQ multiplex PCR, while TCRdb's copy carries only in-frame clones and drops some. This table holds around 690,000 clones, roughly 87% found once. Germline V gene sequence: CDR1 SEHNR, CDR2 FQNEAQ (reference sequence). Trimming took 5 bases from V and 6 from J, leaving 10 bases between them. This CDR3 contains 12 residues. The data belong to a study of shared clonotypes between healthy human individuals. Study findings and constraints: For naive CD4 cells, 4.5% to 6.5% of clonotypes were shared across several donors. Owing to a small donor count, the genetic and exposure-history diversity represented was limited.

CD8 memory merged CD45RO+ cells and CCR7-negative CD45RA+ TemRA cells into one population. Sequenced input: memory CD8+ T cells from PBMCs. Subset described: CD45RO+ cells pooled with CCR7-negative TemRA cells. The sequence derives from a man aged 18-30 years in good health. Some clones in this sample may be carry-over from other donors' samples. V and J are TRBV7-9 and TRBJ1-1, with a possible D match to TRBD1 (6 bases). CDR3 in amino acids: CASSPGVPEAFF. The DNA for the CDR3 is TGTGCCAGCAGCCCAGGGGTCCCTGAAGCTTTCTTT.